This T cell receptor (beta chain) comes out of a study of CD8+ T cells in alopecia areata. General study results and limits: Mice showed clearer TCR sharing than patients did, a gap that was possibly HLA-related.

About this clone: Its target is not known.

Deletions cut 4 bases from V and 10 bases from J, with 10 bases between. Germline V gives CDR1 SQVTM, CDR2 ANQGSEA. The CDR3 length is 10 residues. Isolated RNA was reverse transcribed into cDNA used as the sequencing template. Clones were read by immunoSEQ multiplex PCR, and TCRdb kept only the in-frame ones, dropping some. The data contain 100,000 to 150,000 clones, about two fifths of them singletons. This chain links TRBV29-1 with TRBJ1-1; no firm D call. What was sequenced was CD4+ T cells sorted from blood. The receptor was derived from a human donor with alopecia areata. CDR3 sequence: CSVGNLGAFF. The CDR3 DNA sequence: TGCAGCGTTGGGAACCTGGGAGCTTTCTTT.